The 30 T cell receptor beta chains given below trace back to one sample, sequenced in a study of shared clonotypes between healthy human individuals (dated by TCRdb to the early 2020s). Receptor amplification or capture employed the immunoSEQ multiplex PCR assay. TCRdb limited this immuneACCESS table to in-frame rearrangements with V and J called. A share of clones is missing; checked studies link under half to unresolved V genes, and the rest is unexplained. This sample has 650,000 to 800,000 clones in its table, and 92% of those were observed once. 24% of the sample comes from the top ten. CD8 naive samples consisted of CD45RO-negative cells that were positively selected for CCR7, yielding a CD45RA+CCR7+ population without TemRA cells. The sequenced sample consisted of naive CD8+ T cells sorted from blood. Reading the label with the study, this specimen's cell subset or site is: CD45RA+CCR7+. Receptors were obtained from a man between 25 and 39 years old in good health.

To note about this clone: The same CDR3 also results from other DNA sequences found in this sample. The V call is TRBV7-9, the J call TRBJ2-1; TRBD2 might be the D (5 bases). The CDR3 totals 15 residues. Looked up from germline, CDR1 is SEHNR and CDR2 is FQNEAQ (reference sequence). The V and J ends lost 0 bases and 0 bases respectively, with 6 bases between them. Written as DNA, the CDR3 is TGTGCCAGCAGCTTAGCTGGGAGCTCCTACAATGAGCAGTTCTTC. This encodes CASSLAGSSYNEQFF.

This clone was counted only a few times. The chain uses TRBV9 and TRBJ1-5; D might be TRBD1 (6 bases). The CDR3 loop spans 16 amino acids. CDR1 and CDR2 from the germline V gene are SGDLS and YYNGEE. Trimming shortened V by 3 bases and J by 5 bases, and 18 bases separated the two germline ends. This CDR3 is CASSAEGGPGYQPQHF. The CDR3 bases are TGTGCCAGCAGCGCGGAGGGGGGCCCCGGTTATCAGCCCCAGCATTTT.

The chain has TRBV9 and TRBJ1-5; 7 bases map to TRBD1. Trimming removed 4 bases from V and 0 bases from J; junction bases left unmatched: 4. This CDR3 is 15 amino acids long. Germline CDR1 and CDR2: SGDLS and YYNGEE. Written as DNA, the CDR3 is TGTGCCAGCAGCCCCGGGACAGATAGCAATCAGCCCCAGCATTTT. Protein: CASSPGTDSNQPQHF. The variable domain in full, with the rest retrieved from reference TRBV9 and TRBJ1-5, is DSGVTQTPKHLITATGQRVTLRCSPRSGDLSVYWYQQSLDQGLQFLIQYYNGEERAKGNILERFSAQQFPDLHSELNLSSLELGDSALYFCASSPGTDSNQPQHFGDGTRLSIL.

The chain joins TRBV30 to TRBJ2-2, with D tentatively TRBD1 (5 bases). V lost 4 bases to trimming and J lost 5 bases, with 14 bases between them. Germline V lookup: CDR1 GTSNPN, CDR2 SVGIG (reference sequence). This CDR3 has 14 residues. CDR3 sequence reads: CAWTGIPRTGELFF. CDR3 sequence (DNA): TGTGCCTGGACAGGGATTCCGAGGACCGGGGAGCTGTTTTTT.

The chain couples TRBV13 to TRBJ2-1, with 7 bases lining up with TRBD2. This CDR3 is built from 13 residues. V shed 5 bases and J 10 bases; nucleotides not matched to a gene: 8. Germline values: CDR1 PRHDT, CDR2 FYEKMQ (reference sequence). The CDR3 DNA reads as TGTGCCAGCAGCCCGGGGGGAGGGGCCGAGCAGTTCTTC. Translated, it gives CASSPGGGAEQFF.

The CDR3 DNA reads TGTGCCAGCAGCTTCAGCTCTGGGGCCAACGTCCTGACTTTC. Protein sequence: CASSFSSGANVLTF. The chain is built from TRBV5-6 and TRBJ2-6, with no clear D. Deletions cut 2 bases from V and 0 bases from J, with 3 bases between. CDR1 and CDR2 (germline): SGHDT, YYEEEE. The CDR3 is 14 amino acids.

The chain has TRBV7-8 and TRBJ2-7; 8 nucleotides match TRBD2. J gave up 3 bases and V 0 bases, and 4 bases lay outside the gene matches. CDR3 length: 15 amino acids. Germline V lookup: CDR1 SGHVS, CDR2 FQNEAQ. CDR3 sequence reads: CASSLAGSGVYEQYF. The DNA for the CDR3 is TGTGCCAGCAGCTTAGCGGGTAGCGGGGTCTACGAGCAGTACTTC.

The chain has TRBV6-4 and TRBJ1-5; D possibly corresponds to TRBD1 (6 bases). The CDR3 runs 15 residues. The germline V gene encodes CDR1 MRHNA and CDR2 SNTAGT. V gave up 6 bases and J gave up 2 bases, with 14 bases separating them. The chain's CDR3 is CASRALAGGNQPQHF. The CDR3, as DNA: TGTGCCAGCAGGGCTCTGGCAGGGGGCAATCAGCCCCAGCATTTT.

The CDR3 DNA reads TGTGCCAGCAGCTCGCCCGGGACAGGGGGCAGGGAGACCCAGTACTTC. Amino acids: CASSSPGTGGRETQYF. The chain joins TRBV7-9 to TRBJ2-5; TRBD1 matches 12 bases. The CDR3 is made up of 16 amino acids. Per the germline V gene, CDR1 is SEHNR and CDR2 is FQNEAQ (reference sequence). V dropped 4 bases and J dropped 5; count of bases not matched to a gene: 8. Variable domain in full (rest from reference TRBV7-9 and TRBJ2-5): DTGVSQNPRHKITKRGQNVTFRCDPISEHNRLYWYRQTLGQGPEFLTYFQNEAQLEKSRLLSDRFSAERPKGSFSTLEIQRTEQGDSAMYLCASSSPGTGGRETQYFGPGTRLLVL.

V and J are TRBV29-1 and TRBJ2-2; perhaps TRBD1 as D (6 bases). Trimming shortened V by 4 bases and J by 2 bases, and 11 bases separated the two germline ends. The CDR3 contains 14 residues. The germline gives CDR1 SQVTM, CDR2 ANQGSEA. The chain's CDR3 is CSVADRPNTGELFF. CDR3 bases: TGCAGCGTTGCGGACAGACCCAACACCGGGGAGCTGTTTTTT.

The DNA for the CDR3 is TGCGCCAGCAGCCCCCGAGCTAGCGTTTCCTACGAGCAGTACTTC. Translating gives CASSPRASVSYEQYF. The chain joins TRBV4-1 to TRBJ2-7, with a tentative D call TRBD2 (6 bases). This CDR3 comprises 15 residues. Trimming took 4 bases from V and 1 from J, leaving 14 bases between them. CDR1 and CDR2 from the germline V gene are MGHRA and YSYEKL.

The V call is TRBV15, the J call TRBJ2-7, with D possibly matching TRBD1 (7 bases). Looked up from germline, CDR1 is LNHNV and CDR2 is YYDKDF (reference sequence). There are 15 residues in the CDR3. V gave up 5 bases and J gave up 5 bases, with 19 bases separating them. CDR3 DNA sequence: TGTGCCACCAGCCTCCAAGGGGGCGGGAAAGACGAGCAGTACTTC. It specifies CATSLQGGGKDEQYF.

In DNA form, the CDR3 reads TGTGCCAGCAGCCAATCGGTCCCAGCGGGAAGGGTCACAGATACGCAGTATTTT. Protein: CASSQSVPAGRVTDTQYF. The gene calls are TRBV16 and TRBJ2-3; the match to TRBD2 covers 7 bases. The CDR3 contains 18 residues. After removal of 0 bases from V and 2 bases from J, the junction contained 11 bases not matched to a gene. The germline gives CDR1 KGHSY, CDR2 FQNENV.

The V gene is TRBV19, the J gene TRBJ1-1, with D uncertain. V lost 9 bases to trimming and J lost 2 bases, with 7 bases between them. CDR1 is LNHDA, CDR2 SQIVND, per germline (reference sequence). The length of the CDR3 is 11 residues. Here the CDR3 DNA reads TGTGCCAGCGAACTTAACACTGAAGCTTTCTTT. This encodes CASELNTEAFF.

The genes are TRBV19 and TRBJ1-5; D is unresolved. CDR1 and CDR2 from the germline V gene are LNHDA and SQIVND (reference sequence). The CDR3 is made up of 17 amino acids. Trimming removed 3 bases at V and 0 bases at J, with 15 bases between. The CDR3 sequence: CASSMMATEYSNQPQHF. The CDR3 region has the DNA TGTGCCAGTAGTATGATGGCAACGGAATATAGCAATCAGCCCCAGCATTTT.

This chain links TRBV28 with TRBJ2-7; D is ambiguous. Germline CDR1 and CDR2: MDHEN and SYDVKM. This CDR3 is built from 13 residues. The V end lost 4 bases, the J end lost 0 bases, and 7 bases lay between the germline ends. In nucleotides, the CDR3 is TGTGCCAGCAGTTCCATGGACTCCTACGAGCAGTACTTC. Its protein product is CASSSMDSYEQYF.

This chain connects TRBV19 to TRBJ2-1; 8 bases agree with TRBD1. The CDR3 is 15 residues long. The germline V gene has CDR1 LNHDA and CDR2 SQIVND (reference sequence). Unmatched junction bases numbered 12, after V lost 5 bases and J lost 9 bases. For the CDR3, the DNA is TGTGCCAGTAGTCCCGGGACAGGTTGGTTTTTTGAGCAGTTCTTC. Amino acids: CASSPGTGWFFEQFF.

Here the CDR3 reads CSVEEEQGWVTQYF. The CDR3 nucleotides read TGCAGCGTTGAAGAAGAACAGGGGTGGGTTACGCAGTATTTT. The rearrangement uses TRBV29-1 and TRBJ2-3; TRBD1 matches at 7 bases. Trimming at V came to 0 bases and at J to 8 bases, leaving 8 bases not matched to a gene. Germline CDR1 reads SQVTM; CDR2 reads ANQGSEA. This CDR3 has 14 amino acids.

This clone was picked up one time. The chain joins TRBV4-1 to TRBJ2-1; 7 bases map to TRBD2. Losses at the gene ends were 0 bases for V and 4 bases for J; bases not matched to a gene: 9. Germline V CDR1 and CDR2: MGHRA, YSYEKL. The CDR3 loop spans 17 amino acids. CDR3 loop: CASSQDGAGVGYNEQFF. CDR3 in DNA: TGCGCCAGCAGCCAAGATGGGGCGGGAGTGGGGTACAATGAGCAGTTCTTC.

The gene calls are TRBV27 and TRBJ2-7; D may be TRBD1 (5 bases). The CDR3 contains 13 residues. V was cut by 7 bases and J by 6 bases, with 16 bases left in between. The germline CDR1 and CDR2 sequences are MNHEY and SMNVEV (reference sequence). Here the CDR3 reads CASKGNRILEQYF. CDR3 DNA sequence: TGTGCCAGCAAGGGGAACCGTATCCTCGAGCAGTACTTC.

The chain recombines TRBV6-5 with TRBJ2-1; the match to TRBD1 covers 7 bases. After removal of 10 bases from V and 4 bases from J, the junction contained 13 bases not matched to a gene. This CDR3 comprises 15 residues. CDR1 and CDR2 from the germline V gene are MNHEY and SVGAGI. The CDR3 spells CATQRGQGSYNEQFF. The CDR3 nucleotides read TGTGCCACCCAAAGGGGGCAAGGGTCTTACAATGAGCAGTTCTTC.

As for this clone: Within the sample, other DNA sequences also encode this same CDR3. Here the CDR3 DNA reads TGTGCCAGCAGCCAAGATGGGCTAGCGGGGTTCTACGAGCAGTACTTC. It codes for CASSQDGLAGFYEQYF. This chain connects TRBV14 to TRBJ2-7; 9 positions match TRBD2. The germline V gene has CDR1 SGHDN and CDR2 FVKESK. The CDR3 is made up of 16 amino acids. With 0 bases clipped from V and 3 bases from J, the junction kept 6 bases outside the gene matches. The complete variable domain, with remaining parts taken from reference TRBV14 and TRBJ2-7, reads EAGVTQFPSHSVIEKGQTVTLRCDPISGHDNLYWYRRVMGKEIKFLLHFVKESKQDESGMPNNRFLAERTGGTYSTLKVQPAELEDSGVYFCASSQDGLAGFYEQYFGPGTRLTVT.

V is TRBV29-1 and J is TRBJ2-1; no firm D call. V lost 3 bases, J lost 8 bases, and 5 bases lay in between. Germline assignment: CDR1 SQVTM and CDR2 ANQGSEA. This CDR3 region has 10 residues. The CDR3 region has the DNA TGCAGCGTTGAGAGGTATGAGCAGTTCTTC. This codes for CSVERYEQFF.

Only one count was recorded for this clone. The gene calls are TRBV4-2 and TRBJ2-1; weak D call: TRBD2 (6 bases). This CDR3 has 12 amino acids. V lost 4 bases and J 8 bases, leaving 9 bases between the germline ends. Per germline, CDR1 LGHNA and CDR2 YNFKEQ. CDR3 loop: CASSPGGYEQFF. For the CDR3, the DNA is TGTGCCAGCAGCCCCGGGGGTTATGAGCAGTTCTTC.

The chain recombines TRBV7-2 with TRBJ1-3, with D uncertain. V gave up 1 base and J gave up 0 bases, with 10 bases separating them. Germline values: CDR1 SGHTA, CDR2 FQGNSA. The CDR3 spans 16 residues. The CDR3 coding sequence is TGTGCCAGCAGCTTAGAGCCGTCCCTCTCTGGAAACACCATATATTTT. Protein sequence: CASSLEPSLSGNTIYF. The variable domain in full, completed from reference TRBV7-2 and TRBJ1-3, reads GAGVSQSPSNKVTEKGKDVELRCDPISGHTALYWYRQSLGQGLEFLIYFQGNSAPDKSGLPSDRFSAERTGGSVSTLTIQRTQQEDSAVYLCASSLEPSLSGNTIYFGEGSWLTVV.

This sequence joins TRBV5-1 and TRBJ2-1; no firm D call. This CDR3 is built from 14 residues. Germline lookup yields CDR1 SGHRS and CDR2 YFSETQ. The ends were cut back, 1 base at V and 9 bases at J, with 14 bases in the middle. In DNA form, the CDR3 reads TGCGCCAGCAGCTTGAGGTTAAGAAGTCTTGAGCAGTTCTTC. Protein product: CASSLRLRSLEQFF.

The chain joins TRBV27 to TRBJ2-7, with a weak D call TRBD1 (7 bases). The V and J ends lost 3 bases and 2 bases respectively, with 14 bases between them. This CDR3 has 15 amino acids. CDR1 is MNHEY, CDR2 SMNVEV, per germline (reference sequence). CDR3: CASSFVGGGTYEQYF. In DNA, the CDR3 is TGTGCCAGCAGTTTTGTAGGAGGGGGCACCTACGAGCAGTACTTC.

This rearrangement joins TRBV20-1 to TRBJ1-1; D uncertain. Trimming removed 6 bases from V and 3 bases from J, with 8 bases in between. The CDR3 contains 11 residues. Germline values: CDR1 DFQATT, CDR2 SNEGSKA (reference sequence). CDR3 DNA sequence: TGCAGTGCGGCGGTGTACACTGAAGCTTTCTTT. It encodes CSAAVYTEAFF.

The V gene is TRBV7-2, the J gene TRBJ2-7; D is ambiguous. Trimming shortened V by 4 bases and J by 3 bases, and 13 bases separated the two germline ends. This CDR3 has 14 residues. Germline V gene sequence: CDR1 SGHTA, CDR2 FQGNSA. The CDR3, as DNA: TGTGCCAGCAGCTACTCCGGACCGAACTACGAGCAGTACTTC. It specifies CASSYSGPNYEQYF.

This chain uses TRBV7-9 with TRBJ1-5; D is unclear. Trimming stripped 0 bases from V and 2 bases from J, with 5 bases between. The CDR3 has 14 residues. The germline V gene encodes CDR1 SEHNR and CDR2 FQNEAQ (reference sequence). The CDR3 DNA follows: TGTGCCAGCAGCTTAGCGCAGGGCAATCAGCCCCAGCATTTT. Protein product: CASSLAQGNQPQHF.